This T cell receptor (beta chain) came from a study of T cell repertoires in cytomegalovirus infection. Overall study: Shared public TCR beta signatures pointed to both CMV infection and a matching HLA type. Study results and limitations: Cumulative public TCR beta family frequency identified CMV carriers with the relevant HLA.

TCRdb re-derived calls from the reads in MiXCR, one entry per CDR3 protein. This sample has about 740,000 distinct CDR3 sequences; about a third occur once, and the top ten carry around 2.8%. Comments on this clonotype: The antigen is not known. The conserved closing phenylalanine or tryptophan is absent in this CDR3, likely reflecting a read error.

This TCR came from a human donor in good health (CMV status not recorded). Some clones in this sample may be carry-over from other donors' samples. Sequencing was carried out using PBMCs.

CDR3 sequence (DNA): TGTGCCCGCACCGCGACAGTGAAAGAGACCCAGTACCTC. It encodes CARTATVKETQYL. The rearrangement joins TRBV6-6 to TRBJ2-5; a possible D gene is TRBD1 (5 bases). The germline CDR1 and CDR2 sequences are MNHNY and SVGAGI (reference sequence). This CDR3 has 13 residues. V was clipped by 11 bases and J by 3 bases, with 16 bases between them.